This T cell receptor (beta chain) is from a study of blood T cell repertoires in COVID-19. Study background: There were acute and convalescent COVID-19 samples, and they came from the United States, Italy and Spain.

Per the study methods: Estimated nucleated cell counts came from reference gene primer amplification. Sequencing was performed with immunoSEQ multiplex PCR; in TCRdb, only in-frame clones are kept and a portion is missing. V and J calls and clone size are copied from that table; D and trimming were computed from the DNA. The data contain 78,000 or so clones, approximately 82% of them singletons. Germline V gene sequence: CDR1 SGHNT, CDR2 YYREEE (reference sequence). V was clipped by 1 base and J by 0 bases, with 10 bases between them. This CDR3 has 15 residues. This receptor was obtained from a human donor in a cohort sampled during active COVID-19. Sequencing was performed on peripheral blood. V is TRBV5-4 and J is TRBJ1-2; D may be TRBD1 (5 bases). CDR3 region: CASSLFQGSNYGYTF. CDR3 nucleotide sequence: TGTGCCAGCAGCTTGTTTCAGGGCTCTAACTATGGCTACACCTTC.